This TCR beta chain is from a study of T cells in Graves' hyperthyroidism and ophthalmopathy. Amplified TCR beta CDR3 regions derived from RNA transcripts. A set of HTBI primers served as the primers for a first-round RT-PCR of the TCR CDR3. TCRdb passed the multiplex PCR reads through MiXCR, listing each CDR3 protein once. The data contain 300,000 or so distinct CDR3 sequences, around a sixth of them singletons. CDR1 KGHDR and CDR2 SFDVKD come from the germline V gene. The CDR3 consists of 13 residues. Unmatched junction bases numbered 2, after V lost 9 bases and J lost 4 bases. PBMCs were derived from under 13 ml fresh peripheral blood. This clonotype was observed a handful of times.

Sample: blood. This receptor was obtained from a man aged 25-45 years with Graves' hyperthyroidism. The chain has TRBV24-1 and TRBJ2-2, with 9 bases lining up with TRBD1. CDR3 sequence: CATGQGFTGELFF. DNA for the CDR3: TGTGCCACCGGACAGGGGTTCACCGGGGAGCTGTTTTTT.